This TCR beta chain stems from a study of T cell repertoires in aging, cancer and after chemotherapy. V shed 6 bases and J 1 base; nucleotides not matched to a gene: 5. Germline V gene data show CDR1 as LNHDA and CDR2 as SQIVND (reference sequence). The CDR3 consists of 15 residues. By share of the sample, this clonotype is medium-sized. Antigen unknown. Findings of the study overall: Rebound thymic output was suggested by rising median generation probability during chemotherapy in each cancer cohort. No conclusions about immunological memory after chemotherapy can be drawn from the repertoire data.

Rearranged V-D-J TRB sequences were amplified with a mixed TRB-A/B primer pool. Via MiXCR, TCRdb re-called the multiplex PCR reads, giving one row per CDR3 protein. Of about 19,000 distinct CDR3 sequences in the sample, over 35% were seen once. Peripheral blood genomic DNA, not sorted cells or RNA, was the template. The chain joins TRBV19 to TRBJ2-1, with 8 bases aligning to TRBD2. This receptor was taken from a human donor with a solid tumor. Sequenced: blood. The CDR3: CASSDSGGSYNEQFF. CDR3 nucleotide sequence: TGTGCCAGTAGCGACAGCGGGGGATCCTACAATGAGCAGTTCTTC.